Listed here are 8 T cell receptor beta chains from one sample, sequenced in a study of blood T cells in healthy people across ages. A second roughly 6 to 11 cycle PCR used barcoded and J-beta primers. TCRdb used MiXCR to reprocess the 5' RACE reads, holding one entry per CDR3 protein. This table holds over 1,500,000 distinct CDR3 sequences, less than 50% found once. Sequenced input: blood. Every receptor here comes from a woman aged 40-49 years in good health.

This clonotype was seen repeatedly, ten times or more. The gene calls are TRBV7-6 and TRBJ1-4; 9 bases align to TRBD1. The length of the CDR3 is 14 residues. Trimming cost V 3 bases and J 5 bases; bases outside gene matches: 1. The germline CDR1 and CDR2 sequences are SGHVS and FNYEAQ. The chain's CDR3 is CASSLGTGNEKLFF. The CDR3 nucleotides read TGTGCCAGCAGCTTGGGGACAGGGAATGAAAAACTGTTTTTT.

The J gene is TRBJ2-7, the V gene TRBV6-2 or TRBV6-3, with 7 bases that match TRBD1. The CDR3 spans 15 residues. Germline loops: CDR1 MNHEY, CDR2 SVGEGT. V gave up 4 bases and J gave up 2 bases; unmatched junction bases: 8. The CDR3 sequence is CASSFPRDSAYEQYF. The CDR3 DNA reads TGTGCCAGCAGTTTTCCACGGGACAGTGCCTACGAGCAGTACTTC.

The CDR3 region is CASSLVDFYKETQYF. DNA for the CDR3: TGTGCCAGCAGTTTGGTGGACTTCTATAAAGAGACCCAGTACTTC. The chain carries TRBV28 and TRBJ2-5; D might be TRBD2 (5 bases). Trimming took 3 bases from V and 3 from J, leaving 14 bases between them. CDR1 and CDR2 from the germline V gene are MDHEN and SYDVKM. This CDR3 region has 15 residues.

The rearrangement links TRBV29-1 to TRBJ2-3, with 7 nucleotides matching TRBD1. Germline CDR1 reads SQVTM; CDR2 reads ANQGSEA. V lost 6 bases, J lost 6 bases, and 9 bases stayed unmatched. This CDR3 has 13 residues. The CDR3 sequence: CSVTRGLGDTQYF. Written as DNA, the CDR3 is TGCAGCGTGACGAGGGGGCTAGGGGATACGCAGTATTTT.

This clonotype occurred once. For the CDR3, the DNA is TGTGCCAGCGCAACGATTTGGGAGCAGTACTTC. Encoded protein: CASATIWEQYF. The chain uses TRBV6-1 and TRBJ2-7, with D uncertain. Germline V gene data show CDR1 as MNHNS and CDR2 as SASEGT. The length of the CDR3 is 11 residues. Trimming cost V 8 bases and J 7 bases, with 12 bases left between them.

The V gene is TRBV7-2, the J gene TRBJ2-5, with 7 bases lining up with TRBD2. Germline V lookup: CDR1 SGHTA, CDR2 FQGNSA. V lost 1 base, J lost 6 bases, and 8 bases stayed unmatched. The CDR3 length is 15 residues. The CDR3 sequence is CASSLGRVLAQTQYF. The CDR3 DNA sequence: TGTGCCAGCAGCTTAGGGCGGGTACTAGCGCAGACCCAGTACTTC.

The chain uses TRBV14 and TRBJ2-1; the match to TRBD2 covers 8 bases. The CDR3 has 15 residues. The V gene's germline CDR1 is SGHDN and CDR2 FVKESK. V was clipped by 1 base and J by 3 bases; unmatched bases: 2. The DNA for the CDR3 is TGTGCCAGCAGCCAAGGCGGGGGGAACTACAATGAGCAGTTCTTC. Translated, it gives CASSQGGGNYNEQFF.

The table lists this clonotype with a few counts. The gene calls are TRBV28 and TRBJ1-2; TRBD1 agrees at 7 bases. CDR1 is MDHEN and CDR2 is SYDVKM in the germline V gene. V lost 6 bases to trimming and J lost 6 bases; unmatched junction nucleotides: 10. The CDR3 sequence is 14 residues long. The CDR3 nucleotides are TGTGCCAGCAGCTCCACTGACAGGGACAATGGCTACACCTTC. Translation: CASSSTDRDNGYTF.